This T cell receptor (beta chain) derives from a study of neurological immune-mediated disorders. Synthesis of cDNA used 5'RACE (with 10-nucleotide random UMIs). TCRdb independently ran MiXCR on the 5' RACE reads; one entry per CDR3 protein. The repertoire holds nearly 60,000 distinct CDR3 sequences, with 3% to 4% as singletons. In its sample, this clonotype was seen many times. Sequencing was done on a sample of PBMCs. The source is a woman aged 55-70 years with multiple sclerosis.

The CDR3 nucleotides are TGCGCCAGCAGCTCCCACGGACAGGCAAAAGAGACCCAGTACTTC. This codes for CASSSHGQAKETQYF. The chain couples TRBV5-1 to TRBJ2-5, with 7 bases lining up with TRBD1. With V trimmed by 3 bases and J by 3 bases, 8 bases remained unmatched. Looked up from germline, CDR1 is SGHRS and CDR2 is YFSETQ. The CDR3 covers 15 residues.